This TCR beta chain was identified in a study of T cell changes during pregnancy in multiple sclerosis. Trimming removed 5 bases at V and 2 bases at J, with 13 bases between. From germline, CDR1 is SEHNR and CDR2 FQNEAQ (reference sequence). The CDR3 length is 14 residues. Profiling relied on immunoSEQ multiplex PCR, and the TCRdb table lists in-frame clones only, not all of them. This sample carries roughly 61,000 clones, 90% of them seen once, and the ten largest clones take approximately 0.91%. This clone has a single count. The source material was peripheral blood, sampled in the first trimester of pregnancy. This TCR was recovered from a female donor in good health, enrolled as a control in a pregnancy study. The chain couples TRBV7-9 to TRBJ2-7, with TRBD1 as a possible D gene (6 bases). This CDR3 reads CASSPRGGTYEQYF. CDR3 DNA sequence: TGTGCCAGCAGCCCCCGAGGGGGAACCTACGAGCAGTACTTC.